A single sample gave rise to the 13 T cell receptor beta chains below, sequenced in a study of neurological immune-mediated disorders. TCRdb reprocessed the 5' RACE reads via MiXCR and lists one record per CDR3 protein. This table has around 46,000 distinct CDR3 sequences, about 1.8% appearing once. Sequencing was done on a sample of PBMCs. The receptors shown here come from a woman between 35 and 50 years old with multiple sclerosis.

Points on this clonotype: Because the CDR3 is missing its conserved closing phenylalanine or tryptophan, this is likely a read error. CDR3 protein: CASSQAPGQGPFGYTV. The CDR3 region has the DNA TGCGCCAGCAGCCAAGCCCCGGGACAGGGGCCATTTGGCTACACCGTC. The chain employs TRBV4-1 and TRBJ1-2; 10 bases fit TRBD1. CDR1 and CDR2 from the germline V gene are MGHRA and YSYEKL. The CDR3 has 16 residues. The ends lost 1 base at V and 7 bases at J; junction bases unmatched: 9.

The table lists this clonotype with many counts. This chain joins TRBV5-4 and TRBJ2-2; the D is unclear. The CDR3 has 13 amino acids. Germline CDR1 and CDR2: SGHNT and YYREEE (reference sequence). Trimming took off 4 bases at V and 5 bases at J, with 9 bases between the two ends. The CDR3 DNA sequence: TGTGCCAGCAGCCCAGAAGGGACCGGGGAGCTGTTTTTT. This translates into CASSPEGTGELFF.

This clonotype occurred many times. The chain employs TRBV4-2 and TRBJ2-3, with 9 bases identical to TRBD2. With V trimmed by 1 base and J by 1 base, 3 bases remained unmatched. Germline CDR1 reads LGHNA; CDR2 reads YNFKEQ. This CDR3 is 16 amino acids long. The DNA of the CDR3 is TGTGCCAGCAGCCAAGCTTGGACTAGCGGCACAGATACGCAGTATTTT. It specifies CASSQAWTSGTDTQYF.

This clonotype was found a few times. The junction does not match germline at one end; this may be a read error. The chain links TRBV5-1 to TRBJ1-6, with D possibly being TRBD1 (6 bases). The CDR3 has 15 residues. The V gene's germline CDR1 is SGHRS and CDR2 YFSETQ. In DNA form, the CDR3 reads TGCGCCAGCAGCTTATTATCACAGGGCGAATCACACCTCCACTTT. Amino acid sequence: CASSLLSQGESHLHF.

This clonotype was counted ten times or more. The CDR3, as DNA: TGTGCCAGCAGCCTTCCAGGCCAGGTTCAGTACTTC. This sequence encodes CASSLPGQVQYF. The rearrangement joins TRBV5-6 to TRBJ2-5; D gene ambiguous. The germline V gene encodes CDR1 SGHDT and CDR2 YYEEEE. This CDR3 is built from 12 residues. V was cut by 4 bases and J by 11 bases, with 15 bases left in between. The whole variable domain, filled in from reference TRBV5-6 and TRBJ2-5, reads DAGVTQSPTHLIKTRGQQVTLRCSPKSGHDTVSWYQQALGQGPQFIFQYYEEEERQRGNFPDRFSGHQFPNYSSELNVNALLLGDSALYLCASSLPGQVQYFGPGTRLLVL.

This clonotype was counted many times. The chain links TRBV5-1 to TRBJ2-2; 8 bases align to TRBD1. With 3 bases clipped from V and 7 bases from J, the junction kept 5 bases outside the gene matches. This CDR3 spans 14 amino acids. CDR1 and CDR2 (germline): SGHRS, YFSETQ. The CDR3 here is CASSSRQGSGELFF. CDR3 nucleotides: TGCGCCAGCAGCTCGAGACAGGGGAGCGGGGAGCTGTTTTTT.

This clonotype was found many times. The chain joins TRBV20-1 to TRBJ2-4, with 14 positions matching TRBD2. With V trimmed by 0 bases and J by 1 base, 5 bases remained unmatched. There are 18 residues in the CDR3. Germline-derived CDR1 and CDR2 are DFQATT and SNEGSKA (reference sequence). The CDR3 sequence: CSAREGLAGAAAKNIQYF. The DNA of the CDR3 is TGCAGTGCTAGAGAGGGACTAGCGGGGGCGGCGGCCAAAAACATTCAGTACTTC.

The table lists this clonotype with many counts. The V and J genes are TRBV5-1 and TRBJ2-7; possibly TRBD1 for D (6 bases). The CDR3 runs 18 residues. Trimming stripped 0 bases from V and 2 bases from J, with 21 bases between. The V gene's germline CDR1 is SGHRS and CDR2 YFSETQ. The CDR3 is CASSLVARYAGEPYEQYF. The CDR3 DNA follows: TGCGCCAGCAGCTTGGTGGCTCGGTATGCAGGGGAACCCTACGAGCAGTACTTC. Combining the CDR3 with reference TRBV5-1 and TRBJ2-7 gives the whole variable domain KAGVTQTPRYLIKTRGQQVTLSCSPISGHRSVSWYQQTPGQGLQFLFEYFSETQRNKGNFPGRFSGRQFSNSRSEMNVSTLELGDSALYLCASSLVARYAGEPYEQYFGPGTRLTVT.

Many counts were recorded for this clonotype. This chain uses TRBV10-3 with TRBJ2-1; 12 bases are shared with TRBD2. Germline V gene lookup returns CDR1 ENHRY and CDR2 SYGVKD. The V and J ends lost 6 bases and 0 bases, in that order; junction bases with no gene match: 12. The CDR3 is 19 residues long. Written as DNA, the CDR3 is TGTGCCATCAGACCAACTAGCGGGGGGACTCCTAGCTCCTACAATGAGCAGTTCTTC. Residues: CAIRPTSGGTPSSYNEQFF.

This clonotype has at least ten counts. CDR3 in amino acids: CASRPIMNTEAFF. The CDR3 DNA reads as TGTGCCAGCAGGCCGATAATGAACACTGAAGCTTTCTTT. The chain couples TRBV6-5 to TRBJ1-1; unclear D gene. V lost 6 bases and J 0 bases, leaving 8 bases between the germline ends. This CDR3 is 13 amino acids long. Germline V gene lookup returns CDR1 MNHEY and CDR2 SVGAGI.

This clonotype occurred many times. The V call is TRBV3-1, the J call TRBJ1-2; perhaps TRBD1 as D (5 bases). CDR1 and CDR2 from the germline V gene are LGHDT and YNNKEL (reference sequence). V gave up 0 bases and J gave up 10 bases, with 18 bases separating them. The CDR3 extends over 15 amino acids. The CDR3 reads CASSQEGQGGSDYTF. The CDR3 nucleotides read TGTGCCAGCAGCCAAGAAGGTCAGGGAGGGTCGGACTACACCTTC.

This clonotype appeared many times. The rearrangement uses TRBV4-1 and TRBJ1-3, with D tentatively TRBD1 (6 bases). This CDR3 has 15 amino acids. Looked up from germline, CDR1 is MGHRA and CDR2 is YSYEKL. V shed 2 bases and J shed 2 bases, with 10 bases lying between them. The CDR3 region is CASSQLPGAGNTIYF. CDR3 in DNA: TGCGCCAGCAGCCAACTTCCAGGGGCTGGAAACACCATATATTTT.

This clonotype was observed a few times. A much larger clonotype is one base distant, so this may be a read error. The chain is built from TRBV20-1 and TRBJ2-5; TRBD2 might be the D (5 bases). CDR3 length: 14 residues. Germline CDR1 reads DFQATT; CDR2 reads SNEGSKA (reference sequence). The CDR3 nucleotides read TGCAGTGCTAGAGATCTAGCCTTGCAAGAGAACCAGTACTTC. Protein product: CSARDLALQENQYF.